This TCR beta chain emerged from a study of T cells in Graves' hyperthyroidism and ophthalmopathy. The CDR3 has 15 amino acids. V was cut by 4 bases and J by 6 bases, with 18 bases left in between. The germline V gene encodes CDR1 MGHRA and CDR2 YSYEKL. RNA transcripts provided the source from which TCR beta CDR3 regions were amplified. The study used the HTBI primer set for a first-round RT-PCR of the TCR CDR3. TCRdb re-called the multiplex PCR reads with MiXCR, one entry per CDR3 protein. This sample has some 370,000 distinct CDR3 sequences, with about a sixth found just once. This clonotype was obtained from a woman aged 25 to 39 with Graves' hyperthyroidism that later progressed to Graves' ophthalmopathy. This rearrangement joins TRBV4-1 to TRBJ1-2, with D perhaps TRBD1 (5 bases). Input material: blood. CDR3 in amino acids: CASSRQPGRADGYTF. In DNA form, the CDR3 reads TGCGCCAGCAGCCGCCAGCCGGGACGCGCCGATGGCTACACCTTC.